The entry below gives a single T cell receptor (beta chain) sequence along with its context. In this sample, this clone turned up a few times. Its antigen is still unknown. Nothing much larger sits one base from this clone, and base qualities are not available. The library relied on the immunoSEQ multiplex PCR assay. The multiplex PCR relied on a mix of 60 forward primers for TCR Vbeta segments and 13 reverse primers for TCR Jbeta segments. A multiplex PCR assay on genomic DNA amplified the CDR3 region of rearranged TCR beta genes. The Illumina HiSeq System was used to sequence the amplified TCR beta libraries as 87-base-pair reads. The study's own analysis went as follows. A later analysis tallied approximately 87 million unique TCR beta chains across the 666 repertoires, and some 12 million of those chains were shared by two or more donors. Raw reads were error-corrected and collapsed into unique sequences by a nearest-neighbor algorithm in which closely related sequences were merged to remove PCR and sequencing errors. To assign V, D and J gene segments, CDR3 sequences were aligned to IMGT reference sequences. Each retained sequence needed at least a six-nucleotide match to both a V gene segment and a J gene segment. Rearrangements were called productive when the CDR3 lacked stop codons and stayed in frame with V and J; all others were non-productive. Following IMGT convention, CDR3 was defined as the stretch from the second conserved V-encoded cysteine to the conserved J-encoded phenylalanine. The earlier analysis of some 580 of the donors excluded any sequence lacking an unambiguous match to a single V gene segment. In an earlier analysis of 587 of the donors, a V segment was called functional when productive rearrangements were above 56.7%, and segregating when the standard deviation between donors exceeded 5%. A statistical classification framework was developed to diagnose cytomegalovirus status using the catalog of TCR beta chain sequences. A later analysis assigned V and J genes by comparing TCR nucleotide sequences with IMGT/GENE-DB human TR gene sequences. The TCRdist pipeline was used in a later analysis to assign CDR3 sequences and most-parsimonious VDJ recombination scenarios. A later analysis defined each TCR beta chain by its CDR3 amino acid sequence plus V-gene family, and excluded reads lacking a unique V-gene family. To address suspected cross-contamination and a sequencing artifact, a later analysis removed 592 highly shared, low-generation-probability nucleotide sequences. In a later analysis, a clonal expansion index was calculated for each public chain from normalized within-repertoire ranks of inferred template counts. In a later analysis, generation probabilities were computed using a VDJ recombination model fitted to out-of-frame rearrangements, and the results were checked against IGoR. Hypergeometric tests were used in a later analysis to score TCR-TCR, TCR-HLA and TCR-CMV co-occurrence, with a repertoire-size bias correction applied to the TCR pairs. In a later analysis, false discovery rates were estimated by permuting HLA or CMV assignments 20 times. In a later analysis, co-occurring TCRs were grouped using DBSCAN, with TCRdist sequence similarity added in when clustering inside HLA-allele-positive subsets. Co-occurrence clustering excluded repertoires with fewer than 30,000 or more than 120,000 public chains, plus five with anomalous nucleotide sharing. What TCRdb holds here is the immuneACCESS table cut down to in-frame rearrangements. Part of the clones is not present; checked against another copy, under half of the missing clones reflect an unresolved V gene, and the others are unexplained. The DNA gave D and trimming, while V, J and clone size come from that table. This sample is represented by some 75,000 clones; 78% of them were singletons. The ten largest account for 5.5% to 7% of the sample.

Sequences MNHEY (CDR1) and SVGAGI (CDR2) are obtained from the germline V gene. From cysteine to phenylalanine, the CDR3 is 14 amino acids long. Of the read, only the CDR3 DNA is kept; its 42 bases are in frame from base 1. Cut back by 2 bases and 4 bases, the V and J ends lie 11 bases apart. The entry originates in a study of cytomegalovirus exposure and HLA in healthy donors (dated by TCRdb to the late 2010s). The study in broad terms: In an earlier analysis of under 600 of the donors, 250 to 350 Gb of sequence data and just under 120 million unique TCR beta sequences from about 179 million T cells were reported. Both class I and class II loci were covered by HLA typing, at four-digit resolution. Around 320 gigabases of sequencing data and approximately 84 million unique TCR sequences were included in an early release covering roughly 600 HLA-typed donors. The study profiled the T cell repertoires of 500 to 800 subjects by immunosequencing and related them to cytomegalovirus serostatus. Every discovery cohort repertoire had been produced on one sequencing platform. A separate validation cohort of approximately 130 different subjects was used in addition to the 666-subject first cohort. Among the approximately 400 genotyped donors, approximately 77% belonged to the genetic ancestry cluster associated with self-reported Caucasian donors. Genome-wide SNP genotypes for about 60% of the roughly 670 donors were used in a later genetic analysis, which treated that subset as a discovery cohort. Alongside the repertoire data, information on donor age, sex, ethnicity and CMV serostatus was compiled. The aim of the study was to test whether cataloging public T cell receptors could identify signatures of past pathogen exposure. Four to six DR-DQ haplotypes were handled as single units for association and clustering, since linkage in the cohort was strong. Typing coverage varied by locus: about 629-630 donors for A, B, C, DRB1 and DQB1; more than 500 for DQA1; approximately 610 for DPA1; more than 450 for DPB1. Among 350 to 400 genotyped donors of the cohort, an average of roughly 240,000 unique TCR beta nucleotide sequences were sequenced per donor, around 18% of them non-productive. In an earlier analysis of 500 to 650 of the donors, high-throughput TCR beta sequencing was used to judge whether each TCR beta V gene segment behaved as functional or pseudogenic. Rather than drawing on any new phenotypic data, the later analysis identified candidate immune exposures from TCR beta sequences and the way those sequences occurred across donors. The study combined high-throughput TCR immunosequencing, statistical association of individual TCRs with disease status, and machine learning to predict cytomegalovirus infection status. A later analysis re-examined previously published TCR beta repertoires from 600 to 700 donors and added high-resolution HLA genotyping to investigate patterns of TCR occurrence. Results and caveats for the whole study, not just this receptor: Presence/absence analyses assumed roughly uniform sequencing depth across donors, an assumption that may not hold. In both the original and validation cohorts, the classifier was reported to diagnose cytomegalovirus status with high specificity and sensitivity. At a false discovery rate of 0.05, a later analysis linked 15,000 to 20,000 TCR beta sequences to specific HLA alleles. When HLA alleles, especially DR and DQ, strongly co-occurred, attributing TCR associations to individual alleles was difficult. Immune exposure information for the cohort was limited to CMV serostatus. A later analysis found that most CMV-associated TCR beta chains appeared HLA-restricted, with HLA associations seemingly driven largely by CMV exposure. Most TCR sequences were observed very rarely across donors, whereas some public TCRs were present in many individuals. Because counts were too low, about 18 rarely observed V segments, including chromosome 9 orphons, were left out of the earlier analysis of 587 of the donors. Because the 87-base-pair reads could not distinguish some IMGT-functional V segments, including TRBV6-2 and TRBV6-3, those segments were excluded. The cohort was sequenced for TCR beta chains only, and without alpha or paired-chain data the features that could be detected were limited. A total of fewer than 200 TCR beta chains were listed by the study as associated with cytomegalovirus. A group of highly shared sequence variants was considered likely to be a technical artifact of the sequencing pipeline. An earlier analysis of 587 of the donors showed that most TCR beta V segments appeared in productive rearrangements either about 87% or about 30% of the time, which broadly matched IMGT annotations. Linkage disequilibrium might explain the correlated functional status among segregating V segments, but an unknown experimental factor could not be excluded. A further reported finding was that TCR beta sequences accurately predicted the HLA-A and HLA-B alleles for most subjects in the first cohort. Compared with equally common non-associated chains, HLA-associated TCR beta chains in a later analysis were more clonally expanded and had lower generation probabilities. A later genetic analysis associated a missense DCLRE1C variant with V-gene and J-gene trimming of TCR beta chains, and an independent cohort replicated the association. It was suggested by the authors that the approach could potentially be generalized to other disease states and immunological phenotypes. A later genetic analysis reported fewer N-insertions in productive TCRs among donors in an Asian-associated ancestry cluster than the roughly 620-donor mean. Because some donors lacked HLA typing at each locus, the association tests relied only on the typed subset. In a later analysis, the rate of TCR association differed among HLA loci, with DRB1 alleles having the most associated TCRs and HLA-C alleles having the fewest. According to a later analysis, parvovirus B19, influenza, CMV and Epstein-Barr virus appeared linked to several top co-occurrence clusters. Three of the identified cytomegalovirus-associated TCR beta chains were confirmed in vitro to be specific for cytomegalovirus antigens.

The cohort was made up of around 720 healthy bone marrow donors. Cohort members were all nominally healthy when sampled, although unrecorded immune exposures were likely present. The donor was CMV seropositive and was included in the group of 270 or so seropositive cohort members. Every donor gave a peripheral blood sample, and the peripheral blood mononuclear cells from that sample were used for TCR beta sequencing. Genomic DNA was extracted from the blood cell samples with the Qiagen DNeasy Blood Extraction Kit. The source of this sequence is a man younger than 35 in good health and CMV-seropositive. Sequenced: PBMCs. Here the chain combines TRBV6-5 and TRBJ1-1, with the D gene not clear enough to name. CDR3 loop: CASSYLASGTEAFF. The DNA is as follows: TGTGCCAGCAGTTACCTGGCCTCTGGCACTGAAGCTTTCTTT.